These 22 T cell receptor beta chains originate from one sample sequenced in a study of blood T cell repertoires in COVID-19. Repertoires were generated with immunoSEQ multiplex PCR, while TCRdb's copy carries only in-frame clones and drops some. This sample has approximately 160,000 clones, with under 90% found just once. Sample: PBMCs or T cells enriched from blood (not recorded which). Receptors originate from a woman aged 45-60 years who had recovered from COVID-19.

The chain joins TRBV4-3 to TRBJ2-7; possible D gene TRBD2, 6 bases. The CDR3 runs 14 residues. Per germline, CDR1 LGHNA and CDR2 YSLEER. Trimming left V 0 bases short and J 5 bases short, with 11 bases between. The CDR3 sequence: CASSQEERGNEQYF. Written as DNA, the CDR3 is TGCGCCAGCAGCCAAGAAGAACGGGGGAACGAGCAGTACTTC.

The DNA of the CDR3 is TGCGCCAGCAGCTTGGGGACTACAACCTACGAGCAGTACTTC. Encoded protein: CASSLGTTTYEQYF. The V call is TRBV5-1, the J call TRBJ2-7; tentative D call: TRBD2 (6 bases). The CDR3 length is 14 residues. Germline values: CDR1 SGHRS, CDR2 YFSETQ. Between the trimmed V and J ends, which lost 0 bases and 2 bases, there was a span of 9 bases.

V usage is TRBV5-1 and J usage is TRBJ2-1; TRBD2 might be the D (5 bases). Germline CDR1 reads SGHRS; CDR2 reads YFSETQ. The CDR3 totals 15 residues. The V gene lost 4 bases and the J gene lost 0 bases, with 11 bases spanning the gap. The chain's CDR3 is CASSGSGASYNEQFF. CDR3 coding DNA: TGCGCCAGCAGCGGGAGCGGTGCCTCCTACAATGAGCAGTTCTTC.

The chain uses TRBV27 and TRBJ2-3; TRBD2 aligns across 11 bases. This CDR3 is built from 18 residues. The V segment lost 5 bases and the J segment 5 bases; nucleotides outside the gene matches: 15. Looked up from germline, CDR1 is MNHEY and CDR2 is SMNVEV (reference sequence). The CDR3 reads CASSPRTGTSGRGDTQYF. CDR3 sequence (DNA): TGTGCCAGCAGTCCGAGAACCGGGACTAGCGGTAGGGGAGATACGCAGTATTTT.

The CDR3 DNA sequence: TGCAGTGCTAGAGATCAGGTCGAGCAGTACTTC. Translation gives CSARDQVEQYF. This chain connects TRBV20-1 to TRBJ2-7, with D unresolved. Germline lookup yields CDR1 DFQATT and CDR2 SNEGSKA (reference sequence). V lost 0 bases to trimming and J lost 6 bases, with 6 bases between them. The CDR3 is 11 residues long.

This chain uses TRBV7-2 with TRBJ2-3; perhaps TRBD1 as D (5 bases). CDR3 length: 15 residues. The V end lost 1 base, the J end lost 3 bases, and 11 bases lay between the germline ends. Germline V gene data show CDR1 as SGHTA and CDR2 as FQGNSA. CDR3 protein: CASSLGARVTDTQYF. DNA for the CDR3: TGTGCCAGCAGCTTAGGCGCCAGGGTAACAGATACGCAGTATTTT.

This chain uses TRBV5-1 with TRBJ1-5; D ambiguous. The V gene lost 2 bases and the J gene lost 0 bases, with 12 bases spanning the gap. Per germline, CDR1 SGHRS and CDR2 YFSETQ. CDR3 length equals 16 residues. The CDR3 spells CASSFPTEISNQPQHF. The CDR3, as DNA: TGCGCCAGCAGCTTCCCGACTGAGATTAGCAATCAGCCCCAGCATTTT. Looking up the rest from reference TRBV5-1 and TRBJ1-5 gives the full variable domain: KAGVTQTPRYLIKTRGQQVTLSCSPISGHRSVSWYQQTPGQGLQFLFEYFSETQRNKGNFPGRFSGRQFSNSRSEMNVSTLELGDSALYLCASSFPTEISNQPQHFGDGTRLSIL.

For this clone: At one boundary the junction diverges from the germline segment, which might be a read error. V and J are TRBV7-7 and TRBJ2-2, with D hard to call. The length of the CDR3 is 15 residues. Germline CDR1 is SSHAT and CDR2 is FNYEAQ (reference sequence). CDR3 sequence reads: CASSPAGGRTGELFF. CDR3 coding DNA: TGTGCTAGCAGCCCCGCCGGTGGGCGCACCGGGGAGCTGTTTTTT.

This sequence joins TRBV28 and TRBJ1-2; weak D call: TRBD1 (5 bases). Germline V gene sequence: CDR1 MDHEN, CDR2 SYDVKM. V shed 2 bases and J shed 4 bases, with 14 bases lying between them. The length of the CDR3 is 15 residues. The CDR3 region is CASSLEAGSVYGYTF. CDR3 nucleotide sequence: TGTGCCAGCAGTTTAGAGGCAGGGTCAGTCTATGGCTACACCTTC.

The CDR3 protein is CASSWGPTEAFF. CDR3 nucleotide sequence: TGTGCCAGCAGTTGGGGGCCCACTGAAGCTTTCTTT. V gene TRBV12-3 or TRBV12-4 combines with J gene TRBJ1-1; TRBD1 is a possible D gene (6 bases). This CDR3 comprises 12 residues. The V end lost 4 bases, the J end lost 4 bases, and 7 bases lay between the germline ends.

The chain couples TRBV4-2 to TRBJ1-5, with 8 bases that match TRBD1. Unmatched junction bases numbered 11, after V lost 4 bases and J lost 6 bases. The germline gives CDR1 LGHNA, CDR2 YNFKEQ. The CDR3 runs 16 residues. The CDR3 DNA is TGTGCCAGCAGCCGAATGACAGGGGCTGTGGGTCAGCCCCAGCATTTT. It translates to CASSRMTGAVGQPQHF.

In DNA, the CDR3 is TGTGCCAGCAGCTTAGGACAGGGGGAGGATGGCTACACCTTC. This codes for CASSLGQGEDGYTF. The chain has TRBV7-2 and TRBJ1-2, with 9 bases fitting TRBD1. Germline trimming cut 1 base from V and 6 bases from J; bases unmatched to any gene: 3. In germline, CDR1 is SGHTA, CDR2 FQGNSA. This CDR3 is 14 amino acids long.

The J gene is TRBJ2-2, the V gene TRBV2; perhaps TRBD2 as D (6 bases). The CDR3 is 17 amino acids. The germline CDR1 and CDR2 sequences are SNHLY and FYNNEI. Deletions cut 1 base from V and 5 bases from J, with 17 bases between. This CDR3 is CASSEEGPRAGTGELFF. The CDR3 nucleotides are TGTGCCAGCAGTGAAGAGGGTCCACGGGCGGGGACCGGGGAGCTGTTTTTT.

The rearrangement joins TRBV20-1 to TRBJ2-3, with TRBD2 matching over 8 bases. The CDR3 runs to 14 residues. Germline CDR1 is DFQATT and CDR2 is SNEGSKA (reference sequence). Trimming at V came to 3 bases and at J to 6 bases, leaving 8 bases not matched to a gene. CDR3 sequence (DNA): TGCAGTGCTAGTTATAGCGGGACCCCTGATACGCAGTATTTT. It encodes CSASYSGTPDTQYF.

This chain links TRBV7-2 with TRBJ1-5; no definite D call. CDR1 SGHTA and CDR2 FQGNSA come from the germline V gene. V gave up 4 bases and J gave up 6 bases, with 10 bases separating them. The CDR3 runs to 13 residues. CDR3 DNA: TGTGCCAGCAGCTGGCAGGCAAGTCAGCCCCAGCATTTT. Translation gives CASSWQASQPQHF. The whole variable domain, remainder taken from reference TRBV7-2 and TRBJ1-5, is GAGVSQSPSNKVTEKGKDVELRCDPISGHTALYWYRQSLGQGLEFLIYFQGNSAPDKSGLPSDRFSAERTGGSVSTLTIQRTQQEDSAVYLCASSWQASQPQHFGDGTRLSIL.

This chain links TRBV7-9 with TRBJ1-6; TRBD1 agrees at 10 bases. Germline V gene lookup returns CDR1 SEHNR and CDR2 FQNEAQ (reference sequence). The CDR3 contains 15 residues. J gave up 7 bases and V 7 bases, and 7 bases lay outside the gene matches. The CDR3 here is CASTQVGQGNSPLHF. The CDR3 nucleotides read TGTGCCAGCACCCAGGTGGGACAGGGGAATTCACCCCTCCACTTT.

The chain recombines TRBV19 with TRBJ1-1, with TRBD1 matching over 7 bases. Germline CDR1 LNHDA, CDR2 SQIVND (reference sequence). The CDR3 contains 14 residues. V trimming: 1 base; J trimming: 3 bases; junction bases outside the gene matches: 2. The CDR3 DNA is TGTGCCAGTAGTATAGGACAGGGCTACACTGAAGCTTTCTTT. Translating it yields CASSIGQGYTEAFF.

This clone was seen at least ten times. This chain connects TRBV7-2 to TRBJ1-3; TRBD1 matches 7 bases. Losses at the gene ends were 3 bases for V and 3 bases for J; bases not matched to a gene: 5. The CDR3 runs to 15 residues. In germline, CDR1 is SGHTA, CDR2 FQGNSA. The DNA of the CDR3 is TGTGCCAGCAGCTTCGAAGGACAGGTTGGAAACACCATATATTTT. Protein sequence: CASSFEGQVGNTIYF.

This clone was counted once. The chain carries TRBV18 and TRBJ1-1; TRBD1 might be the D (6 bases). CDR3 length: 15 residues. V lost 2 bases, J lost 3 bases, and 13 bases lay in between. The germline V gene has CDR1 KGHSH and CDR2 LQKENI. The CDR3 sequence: CASSPGDIVDTEAFF. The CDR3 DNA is TGTGCCAGCTCACCAGGGGACATTGTTGACACTGAAGCTTTCTTT.

The CDR3 region has the DNA TGCGCCAGCAGCCTTAACCCGGGACAGGGACTAGAGACCCAGTACTTC. It specifies CASSLNPGQGLETQYF. The V and J genes are TRBV4-3 and TRBJ2-5; 9 nucleotides align to TRBD1. In germline, CDR1 is LGHNA, CDR2 YSLEER. There are 16 residues in the CDR3. Trimming at V came to 4 bases and at J to 4 bases, leaving 10 bases not matched to a gene.

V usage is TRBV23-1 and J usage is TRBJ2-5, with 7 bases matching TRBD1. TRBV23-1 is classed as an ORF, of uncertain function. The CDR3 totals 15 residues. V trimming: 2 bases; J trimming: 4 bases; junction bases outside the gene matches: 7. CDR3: CASSQKDREAETQYF. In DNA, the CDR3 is TGCGCCAGCAGTCAAAAAGACAGGGAAGCAGAGACCCAGTACTTC.

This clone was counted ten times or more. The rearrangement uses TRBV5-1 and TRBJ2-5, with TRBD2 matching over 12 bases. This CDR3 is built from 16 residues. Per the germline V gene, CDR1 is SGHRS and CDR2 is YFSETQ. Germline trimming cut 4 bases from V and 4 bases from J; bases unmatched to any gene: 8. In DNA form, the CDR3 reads TGCGCCAGCAGCAACGGACTAGCGGGGAGTCGAGAGACCCAGTACTTC. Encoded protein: CASSNGLAGSRETQYF.